The TCR beta chain under discussion was sequenced for a study of molecular identifiers for immune sequencing clone quantification. General study points: For effector cells, clones above 20 RNA copies held over 97% of molecules; for naive cells, under 1%.

Previously reported methods and listed TCR primers produced the bulk TCR libraries. TCRdb reprocessed the PCR reads via MiXCR and lists one record per CDR3 protein. The sample shows approximately 670,000 distinct CDR3 sequences, just under 20% of them seen only once. Between about 18,000 and 1,000,000 sorted cells, with 10%, 30% or 50% RNA, yielded naive CD8 libraries. CD8+CD4-CCR7+CD45RA+ cells were sorted as naive CD8 T cells. This clonotype was seen more than once but under ten times. Its antigen is not known. Germline CDR1 MNHEY, CDR2 SVGAGI. Between the trimmed V and J ends, which lost 2 bases and 2 bases, there was a span of 10 bases. CDR3 length: 14 amino acids.

The sequence came from a human donor in good health. Some libraries in this study had Jurkat cell RNA spiked in. The sequencing input was naive CD8+ T cells from blood, with Jurkat cell RNA spiked in. Subset: FACS-sorted CD8+CD4-CCR7+CD45RA+ naive T cells. The genes are TRBV6-5 and TRBJ2-7; D assignment may be TRBD1 or TRBD2 (5 bases each). The CDR3 region is CASSYGDGTYEQYF. As DNA, the CDR3 is TGTGCCAGCAGTTACGGGGACGGAACCTACGAGCAGTACTTC.